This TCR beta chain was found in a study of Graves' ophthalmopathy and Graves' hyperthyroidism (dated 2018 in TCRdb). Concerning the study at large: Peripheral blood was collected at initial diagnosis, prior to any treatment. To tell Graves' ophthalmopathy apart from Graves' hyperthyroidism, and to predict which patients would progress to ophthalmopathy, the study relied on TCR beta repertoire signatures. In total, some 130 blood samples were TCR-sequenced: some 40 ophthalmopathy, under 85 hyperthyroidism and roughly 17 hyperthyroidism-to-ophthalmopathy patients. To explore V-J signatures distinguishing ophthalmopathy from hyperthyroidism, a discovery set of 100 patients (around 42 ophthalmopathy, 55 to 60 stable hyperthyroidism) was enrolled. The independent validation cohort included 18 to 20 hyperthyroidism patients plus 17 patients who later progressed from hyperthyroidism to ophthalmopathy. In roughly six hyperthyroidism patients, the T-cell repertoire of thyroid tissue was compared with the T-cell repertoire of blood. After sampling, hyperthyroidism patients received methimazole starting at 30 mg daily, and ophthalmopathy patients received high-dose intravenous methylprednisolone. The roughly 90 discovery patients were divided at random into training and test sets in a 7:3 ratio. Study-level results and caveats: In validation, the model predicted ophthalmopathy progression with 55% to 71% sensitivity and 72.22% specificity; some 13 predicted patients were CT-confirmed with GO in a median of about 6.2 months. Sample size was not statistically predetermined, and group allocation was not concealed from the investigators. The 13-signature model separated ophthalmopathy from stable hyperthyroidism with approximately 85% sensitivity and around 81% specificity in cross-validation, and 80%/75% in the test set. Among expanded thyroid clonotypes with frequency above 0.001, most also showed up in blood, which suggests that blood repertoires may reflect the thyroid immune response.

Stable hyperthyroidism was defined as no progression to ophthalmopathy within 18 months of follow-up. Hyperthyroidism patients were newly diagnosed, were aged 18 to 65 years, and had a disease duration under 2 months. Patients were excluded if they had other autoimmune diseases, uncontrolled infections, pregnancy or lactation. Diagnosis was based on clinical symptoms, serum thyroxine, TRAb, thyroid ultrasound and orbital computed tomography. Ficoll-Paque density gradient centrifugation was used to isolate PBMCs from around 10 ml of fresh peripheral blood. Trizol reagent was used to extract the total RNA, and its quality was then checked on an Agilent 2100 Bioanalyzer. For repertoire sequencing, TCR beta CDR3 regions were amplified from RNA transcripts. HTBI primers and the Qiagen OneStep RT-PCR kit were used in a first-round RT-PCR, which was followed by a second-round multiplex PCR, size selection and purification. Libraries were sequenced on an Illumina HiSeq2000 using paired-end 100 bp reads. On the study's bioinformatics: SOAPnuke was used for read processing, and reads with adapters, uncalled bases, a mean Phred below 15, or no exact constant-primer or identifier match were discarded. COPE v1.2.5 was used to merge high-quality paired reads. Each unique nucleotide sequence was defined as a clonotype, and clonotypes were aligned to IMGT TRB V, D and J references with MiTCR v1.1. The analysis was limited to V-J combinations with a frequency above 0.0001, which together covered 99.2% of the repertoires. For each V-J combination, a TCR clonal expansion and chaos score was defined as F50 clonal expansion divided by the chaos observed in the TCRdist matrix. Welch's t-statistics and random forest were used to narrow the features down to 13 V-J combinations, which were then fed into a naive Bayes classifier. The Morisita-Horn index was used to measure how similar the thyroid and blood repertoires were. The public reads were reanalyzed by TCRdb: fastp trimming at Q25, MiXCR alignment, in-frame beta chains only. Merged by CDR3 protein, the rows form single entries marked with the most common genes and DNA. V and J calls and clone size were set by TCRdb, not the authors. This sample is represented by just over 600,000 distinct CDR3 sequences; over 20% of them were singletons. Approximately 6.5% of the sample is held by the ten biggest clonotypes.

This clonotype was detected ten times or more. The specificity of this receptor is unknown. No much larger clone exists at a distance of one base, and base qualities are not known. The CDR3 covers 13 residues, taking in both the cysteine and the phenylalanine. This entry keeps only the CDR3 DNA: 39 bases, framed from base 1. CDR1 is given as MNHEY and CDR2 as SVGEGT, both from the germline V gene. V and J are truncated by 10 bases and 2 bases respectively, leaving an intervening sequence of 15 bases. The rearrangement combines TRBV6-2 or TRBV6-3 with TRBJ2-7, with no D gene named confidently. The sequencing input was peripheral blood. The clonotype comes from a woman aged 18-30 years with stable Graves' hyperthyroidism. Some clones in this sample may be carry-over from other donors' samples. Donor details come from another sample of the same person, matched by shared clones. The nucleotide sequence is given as TGTGCCACTTCAGACTTACTTCCCTACGAGCAGTACTTC. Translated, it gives CATSDLLPYEQYF.